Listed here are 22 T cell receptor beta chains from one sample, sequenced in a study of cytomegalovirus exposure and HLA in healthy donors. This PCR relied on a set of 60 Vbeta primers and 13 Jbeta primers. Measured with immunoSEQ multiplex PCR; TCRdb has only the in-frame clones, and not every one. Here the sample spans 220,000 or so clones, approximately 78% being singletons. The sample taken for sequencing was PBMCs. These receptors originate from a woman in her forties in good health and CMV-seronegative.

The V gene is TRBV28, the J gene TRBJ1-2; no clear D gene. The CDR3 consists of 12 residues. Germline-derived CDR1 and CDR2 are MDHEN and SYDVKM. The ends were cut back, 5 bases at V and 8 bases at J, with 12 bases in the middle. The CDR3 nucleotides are TGTGCCAGCAGTGGGTCAGGTCTCGGCTACACCTTC. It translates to CASSGSGLGYTF.

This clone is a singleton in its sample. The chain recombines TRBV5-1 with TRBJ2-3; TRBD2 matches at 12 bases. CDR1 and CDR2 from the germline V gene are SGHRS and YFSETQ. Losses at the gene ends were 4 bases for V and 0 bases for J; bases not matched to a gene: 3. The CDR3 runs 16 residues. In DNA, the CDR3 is TGCGCCAGCAGCCCGCTAGCGGGAGGGAGCACAGATACGCAGTATTTT. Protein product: CASSPLAGGSTDTQYF.

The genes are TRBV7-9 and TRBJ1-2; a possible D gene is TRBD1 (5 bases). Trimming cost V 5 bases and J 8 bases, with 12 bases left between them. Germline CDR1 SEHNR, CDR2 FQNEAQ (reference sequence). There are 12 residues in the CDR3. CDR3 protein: CASSPGAGGYTF. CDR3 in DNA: TGTGCCAGCAGCCCTGGGGCCGGAGGCTACACCTTC.

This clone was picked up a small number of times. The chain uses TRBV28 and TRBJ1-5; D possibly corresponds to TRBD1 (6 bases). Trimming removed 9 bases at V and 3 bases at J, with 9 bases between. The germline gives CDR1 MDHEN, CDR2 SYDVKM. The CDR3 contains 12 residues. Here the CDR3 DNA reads TGTGCCAGTCACAGGGCCAATCAGCCCCAGCATTTT. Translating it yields CASHRANQPQHF.

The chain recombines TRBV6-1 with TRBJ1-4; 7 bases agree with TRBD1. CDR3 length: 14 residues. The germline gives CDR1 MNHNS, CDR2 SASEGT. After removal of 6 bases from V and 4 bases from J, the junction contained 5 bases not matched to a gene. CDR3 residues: CASREQGFNEKLFF. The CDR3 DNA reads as TGTGCCAGCAGAGAACAGGGGTTTAATGAAAAACTGTTTTTT.

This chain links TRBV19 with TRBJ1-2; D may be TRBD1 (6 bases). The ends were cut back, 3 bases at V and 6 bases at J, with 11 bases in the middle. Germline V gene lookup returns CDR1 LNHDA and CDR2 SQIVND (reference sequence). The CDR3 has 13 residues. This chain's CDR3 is CASSIEGVDGYTF. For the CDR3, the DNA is TGTGCCAGTAGTATCGAGGGGGTAGATGGCTACACCTTC.

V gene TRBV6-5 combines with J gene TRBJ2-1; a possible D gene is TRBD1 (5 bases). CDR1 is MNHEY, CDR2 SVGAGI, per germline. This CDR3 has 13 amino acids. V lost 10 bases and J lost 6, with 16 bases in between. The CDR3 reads CATETVNRNEQFF. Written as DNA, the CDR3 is TGTGCCACCGAGACAGTAAACCGCAATGAGCAGTTCTTC.

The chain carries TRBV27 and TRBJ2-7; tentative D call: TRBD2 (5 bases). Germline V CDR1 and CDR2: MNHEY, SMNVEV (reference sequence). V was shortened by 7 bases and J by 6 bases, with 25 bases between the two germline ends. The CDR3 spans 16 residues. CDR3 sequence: CASMIVTGVGVGEQYF. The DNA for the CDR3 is TGTGCCAGCATGATAGTTACCGGGGTTGGTGTGGGCGAGCAGTACTTC.

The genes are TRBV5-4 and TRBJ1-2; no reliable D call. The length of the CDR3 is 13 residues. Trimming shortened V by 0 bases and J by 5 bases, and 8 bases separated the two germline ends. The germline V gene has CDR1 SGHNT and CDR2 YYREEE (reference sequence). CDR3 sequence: CASSLDSHYGYTF. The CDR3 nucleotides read TGTGCCAGCAGCTTGGACAGCCATTATGGCTACACCTTC.

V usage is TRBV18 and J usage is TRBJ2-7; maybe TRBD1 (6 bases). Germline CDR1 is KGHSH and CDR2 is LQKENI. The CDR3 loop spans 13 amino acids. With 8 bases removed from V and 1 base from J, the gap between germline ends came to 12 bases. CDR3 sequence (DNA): TGTGCCAGCACAGGGACCCAGTCCTACGAGCAGTACTTC. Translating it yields CASTGTQSYEQYF.

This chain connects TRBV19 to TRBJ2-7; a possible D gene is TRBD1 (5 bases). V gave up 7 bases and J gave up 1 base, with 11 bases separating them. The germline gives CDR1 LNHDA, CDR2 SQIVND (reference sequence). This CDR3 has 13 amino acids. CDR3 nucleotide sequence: TGTGCCAGTACAGGGCCTGGGTCCTACGAGCAGTACTTC. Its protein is CASTGPGSYEQYF.

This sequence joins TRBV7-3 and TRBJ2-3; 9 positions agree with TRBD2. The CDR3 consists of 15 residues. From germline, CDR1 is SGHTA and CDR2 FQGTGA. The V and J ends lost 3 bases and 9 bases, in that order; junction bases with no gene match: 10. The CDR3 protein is CASSLIAGDPGTQYF. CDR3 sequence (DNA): TGTGCCAGCAGCTTGATAGCGGGAGATCCCGGGACGCAGTATTTT. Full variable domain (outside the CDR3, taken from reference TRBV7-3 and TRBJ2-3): GAGVSQTPSNKVTEKGKYVELRCDPISGHTALYWYRQSLGQGPEFLIYFQGTGAADDSGLPNDRFFAVRPEGSVSTLKIQRTERGDSAVYLCASSLIAGDPGTQYFGPGTRLTVL.

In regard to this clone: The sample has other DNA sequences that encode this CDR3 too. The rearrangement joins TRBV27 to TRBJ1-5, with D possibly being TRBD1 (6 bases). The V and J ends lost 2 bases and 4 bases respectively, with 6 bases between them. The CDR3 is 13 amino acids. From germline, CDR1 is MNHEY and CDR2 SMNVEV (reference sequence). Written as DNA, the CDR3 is TGTGCCAGCAGTTTAACAGGGAATCAGCCCCAGCATTTT. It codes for CASSLTGNQPQHF.

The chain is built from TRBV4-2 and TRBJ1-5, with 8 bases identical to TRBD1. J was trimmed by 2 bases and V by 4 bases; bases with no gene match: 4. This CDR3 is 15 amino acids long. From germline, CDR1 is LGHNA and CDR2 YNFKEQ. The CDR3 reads CASSREQGGNQPQHF. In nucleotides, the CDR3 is TGTGCCAGCAGCCGGGAACAGGGGGGCAATCAGCCCCAGCATTTT.

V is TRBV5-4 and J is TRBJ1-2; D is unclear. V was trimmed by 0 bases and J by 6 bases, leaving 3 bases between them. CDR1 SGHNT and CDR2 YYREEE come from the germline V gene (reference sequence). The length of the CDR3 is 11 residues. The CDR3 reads CASSLADGYTF. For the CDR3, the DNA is TGTGCCAGCAGCTTGGCTGATGGCTACACCTTC.

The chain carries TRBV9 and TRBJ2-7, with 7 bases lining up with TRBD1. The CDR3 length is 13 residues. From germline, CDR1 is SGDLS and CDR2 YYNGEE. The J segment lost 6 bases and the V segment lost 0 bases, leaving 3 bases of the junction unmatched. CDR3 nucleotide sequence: TGTGCCAGCAGCGTAGGAGGGGGCGGCGAGCAGTACTTC. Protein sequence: CASSVGGGGEQYF.

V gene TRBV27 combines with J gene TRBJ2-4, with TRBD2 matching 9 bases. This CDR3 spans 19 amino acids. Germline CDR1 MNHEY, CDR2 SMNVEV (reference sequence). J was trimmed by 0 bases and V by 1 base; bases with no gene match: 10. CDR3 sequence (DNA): TGTGCCAGCAGTTTATTGGGCGGGGGGGCCCTTCTAGCCAAAAACATTCAGTACTTC. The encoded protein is CASSLLGGGALLAKNIQYF.

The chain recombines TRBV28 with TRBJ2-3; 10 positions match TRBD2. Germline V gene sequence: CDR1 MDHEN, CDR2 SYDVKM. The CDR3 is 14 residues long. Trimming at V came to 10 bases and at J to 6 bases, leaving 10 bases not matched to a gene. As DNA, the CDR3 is TGTGCCACCAATAGACTAGCGGGCCCCGATACGCAGTATTTT. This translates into CATNRLAGPDTQYF.

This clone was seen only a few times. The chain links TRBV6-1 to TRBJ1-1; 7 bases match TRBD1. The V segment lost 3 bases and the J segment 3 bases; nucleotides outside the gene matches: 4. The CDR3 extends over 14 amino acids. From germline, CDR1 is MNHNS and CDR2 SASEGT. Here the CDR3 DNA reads TGTGCCAGCAGTGACTACAGGGGATACACTGAAGCTTTCTTT. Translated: CASSDYRGYTEAFF.

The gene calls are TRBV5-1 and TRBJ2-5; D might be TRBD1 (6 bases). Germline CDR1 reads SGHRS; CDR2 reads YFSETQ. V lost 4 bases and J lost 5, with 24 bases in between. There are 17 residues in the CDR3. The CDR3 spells CASSPEVLRAGVETQYF. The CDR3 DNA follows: TGCGCCAGCAGCCCTGAGGTTCTCCGGGCAGGGGTGGAGACCCAGTACTTC.

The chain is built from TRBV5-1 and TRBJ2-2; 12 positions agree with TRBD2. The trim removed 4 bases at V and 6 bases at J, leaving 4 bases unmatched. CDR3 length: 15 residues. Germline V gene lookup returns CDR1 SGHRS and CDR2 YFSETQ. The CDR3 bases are TGCGCCAGCAGCCCTAGCGGGAGGGCCGCCGGGGAGCTGTTTTTT. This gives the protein CASSPSGRAAGELFF.

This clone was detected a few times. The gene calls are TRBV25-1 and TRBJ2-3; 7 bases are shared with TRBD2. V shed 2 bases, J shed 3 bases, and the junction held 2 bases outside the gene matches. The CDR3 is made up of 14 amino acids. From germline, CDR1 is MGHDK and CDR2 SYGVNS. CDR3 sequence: CASSEGGGTDTQYF. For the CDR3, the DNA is TGTGCCAGCAGTGAAGGGGGAGGGACAGATACGCAGTATTTT.